Listed below are T cell receptor beta chains from one sample, sequenced in a study of early T cells in non-severe SARS-CoV-2 infection. One entry per CDR3 protein results from TCRdb running MiXCR on the 5' RACE reads. Of approximately 22,000 distinct CDR3 sequences listed, 4% to 5% are singletons. Sequencing used whole blood. These receptors originate from an adult who was a healthcare worker with PCR-confirmed SARS-CoV-2 infection or an uninfected control (not recorded which). Both conserved end residues are part of each CDR3. Fields, in order: J gene, D gene, V gene, clone size, CDR3 length, CDR3 DNA, CDR3 protein. D genes are given only for firm matches. Some rows mark clone size as missing; the rest say once, few, many or name a class of expanded clone.

j_gene: TRBJ2-7
d_gene: .
v_gene: TRBV7-2
abundance: many
len: 16
CDR3nt: TGTGCCAGCAGCATAACCGGGACATCATCCGCCTACGAGCAGTACTTC
CDR3aa: CASSITGTSSAYEQYF

j_gene: TRBJ2-1
d_gene: TRBD1
v_gene: TRBV11-2
abundance: many
len: 16
CDR3nt: TGTGCCAGCAGCTTGACCGGGACAGGGATCTTCAATGAGCAGTTCTTC
CDR3aa: CASSLTGTGIFNEQFF

j_gene: TRBJ1-5
d_gene: .
v_gene: TRBV27
abundance: many
len: 13
CDR3nt: TGTGCCAGCAGTCGGGAGCCGGATCAGCCCCAGCATTTT
CDR3aa: CASSREPDQPQHF

j_gene: TRBJ2-3
d_gene: .
v_gene: TRBV7-3
abundance: many
len: 14
CDR3nt: TGTGCCAGCAGCCCCTACTCTGGTCGCGATACGCAGTATTTT
CDR3aa: CASSPYSGRDTQYF

j_gene: TRBJ2-2
d_gene: TRBD1
v_gene: TRBV4-3
abundance: many
len: 14
CDR3nt: TGCGCCAGCAGCCAATCCCGGGACAGAGGGGAGCTGTTTTTT
CDR3aa: CASSQSRDRGELFF

j_gene: TRBJ1-6
d_gene: .
v_gene: TRBV21-1
abundance: .
len: 16
CDR3nt: TGTGGCAGCAGCACACCCGGGACAGGGATGGGTTCACCCCTCCACTTT
CDR3aa: CGSSTPGTGMGSPLHF

j_gene: TRBJ2-1
d_gene: TRBD1
v_gene: TRBV6-2/TRBV6-3
abundance: few
len: 12
CDR3nt: TGTGCCAGCAACCGACAGGGCCCTGAGCAGTTCTTC
CDR3aa: CASNRQGPEQFF

j_gene: TRBJ2-7
d_gene: TRBD1
v_gene: TRBV6-5
abundance: .
len: 13
CDR3nt: TGTGCCAGCAGTTCAACAGGGGTACGCGAGCAGTACTTC
CDR3aa: CASSSTGVREQYF

j_gene: TRBJ2-5
d_gene: .
v_gene: TRBV6-2/TRBV6-3
abundance: many
len: 13
CDR3nt: TGTGCCAGCAGTTACTCGACCCAAGAGACCCAGTACTTC
CDR3aa: CASSYSTQETQYF

j_gene: TRBJ1-4
d_gene: .
v_gene: TRBV12-3/TRBV12-4
abundance: .
len: 13
CDR3nt: TGTGCCAGCAGTTTTTCAGGGATTGAAAAACTGTTTTTT
CDR3aa: CASSFSGIEKLFF

j_gene: TRBJ1-1
d_gene: .
v_gene: TRBV27
abundance: few
len: 15
CDR3nt: TGTGCCAGCAGTACGACGACAGGATCGAACACTGAAGCTTTCTTT
CDR3aa: CASSTTTGSNTEAFF

j_gene: TRBJ1-5
d_gene: TRBD1
v_gene: TRBV6-2/TRBV6-3
abundance: many
len: 17
CDR3nt: TGTGCCAGCAGGTCGGGACAGGGTACGAAGAGCAATCAGCCCCAGCATTTT
CDR3aa: CASRSGQGTKSNQPQHF

j_gene: TRBJ2-1
d_gene: .
v_gene: TRBV6-5
abundance: .
len: 15
CDR3nt: TGTGCCAGCAGTTACTCGGGCGGGCCCTACAATGAGCAGTTCTTC
CDR3aa: CASSYSGGPYNEQFF

j_gene: TRBJ2-1
d_gene: TRBD1
v_gene: TRBV5-1
abundance: .
len: 15
CDR3nt: TGCGCCAGCAGCCCCGGACAGGGGGCCTATTCTGAGCAGTTCTTC
CDR3aa: CASSPGQGAYSEQFF

j_gene: TRBJ1-5
d_gene: TRBD1
v_gene: TRBV7-8
abundance: few
len: 15
CDR3nt: TGTGCCAGCAGCTTAGACAGGGGGCGAGGGCAGCCCCAGCATTTT
CDR3aa: CASSLDRGRGQPQHF

j_gene: TRBJ2-7
d_gene: .
v_gene: TRBV13
abundance: many
len: 15
CDR3nt: TGTGCCAGCAGCCAAGGGCTCTACCGACTCCACGAGCAGTACTTC
CDR3aa: CASSQGLYRLHEQYF

j_gene: TRBJ1-4
d_gene: .
v_gene: TRBV5-1
abundance: .
len: 15
CDR3nt: TGCGCCAGCAGCTTAGGGAATAGGGGCGGTGAAAAACTGTTTTTT
CDR3aa: CASSLGNRGGEKLFF

j_gene: TRBJ2-1
d_gene: .
v_gene: TRBV5-1
abundance: few
len: 13
CDR3nt: TGCGCCAGCAGCTTCGGGGCCAACAATGAGCAGTTCTTC
CDR3aa: CASSFGANNEQFF

j_gene: TRBJ2-3
d_gene: TRBD2
v_gene: TRBV7-2
abundance: many
len: 15
CDR3nt: TGTGCCAGCAGCTTTCAGCGGGGCGGCACAGATACGCAGTATTTT
CDR3aa: CASSFQRGGTDTQYF

j_gene: TRBJ1-4
d_gene: .
v_gene: TRBV20-1
abundance: .
len: 15
CDR3nt: TGCAGTGCTAGAACTCAGGGGACGACTAATGAAAAACTGTTTTTT
CDR3aa: CSARTQGTTNEKLFF

j_gene: TRBJ1-5
d_gene: .
v_gene: TRBV7-8
abundance: many
len: 12
CDR3nt: TGTGCCAGCAGCTTAGCCGGCCAGCCCCAGCATTTT
CDR3aa: CASSLAGQPQHF

j_gene: TRBJ2-7
d_gene: TRBD1
v_gene: TRBV6-2/TRBV6-3
abundance: few
len: 16
CDR3nt: TGTGCCAGCAGTTCCACCCGGACAGGGGGCATCTACGAGCAGTACTTC
CDR3aa: CASSSTRTGGIYEQYF

j_gene: TRBJ2-6
d_gene: .
v_gene: TRBV7-2
abundance: many
len: 16
CDR3nt: TGTGCCAGCAGGACCCCAGGTCGCTCTGGGGCCAACGTCCTGACTTTC
CDR3aa: CASRTPGRSGANVLTF

j_gene: TRBJ2-2
d_gene: .
v_gene: TRBV30
abundance: few
len: 14
CDR3nt: TGTGCCTGGAGTGGGGGCTGGGCCACCGGGGAGCTGTTTTTT
CDR3aa: CAWSGGWATGELFF

j_gene: TRBJ2-5
d_gene: .
v_gene: TRBV2
abundance: .
len: 14
CDR3nt: TGTGCCAGCAGTGAAGGGCAGGGAGCGAAGACCCAGTACTTC
CDR3aa: CASSEGQGAKTQYF

j_gene: TRBJ1-3
d_gene: .
v_gene: TRBV11-3
abundance: many
len: 13
CDR3nt: TGTGCCAGCAGCTCCGACTTTGGAAACACCATATATTTT
CDR3aa: CASSSDFGNTIYF

j_gene: TRBJ1-4
d_gene: .
v_gene: TRBV20-1
abundance: medium-sized
len: 14
CDR3nt: TGCAGTGCTAGAGACGGGGGAGTGGGGGAAAAACTGTTTTTT
CDR3aa: CSARDGGVGEKLFF

j_gene: TRBJ2-3
d_gene: TRBD1
v_gene: TRBV7-9
abundance: many
len: 13
CDR3nt: TGTGCCAGCAGCGACAGGGTTACAGATACGCAGTATTTT
CDR3aa: CASSDRVTDTQYF

j_gene: TRBJ2-5
d_gene: .
v_gene: TRBV11-2
abundance: few
len: 13
CDR3nt: TGTGCCAGCAGCCCTCGGCCGCAAGAGACCCAGTACTTC
CDR3aa: CASSPRPQETQYF

j_gene: TRBJ2-5
d_gene: TRBD1
v_gene: TRBV7-2
abundance: many
len: 14
CDR3nt: TGTGCCAGCAGCTTATCAGGGGGCAAGGAGACCCAGTACTTC
CDR3aa: CASSLSGGKETQYF

j_gene: TRBJ1-4
d_gene: .
v_gene: TRBV12-3/TRBV12-4
abundance: many
len: 14
CDR3nt: TGTGCCAGCAGCTCTGCTGTGAATAATGAAAAACTGTTTTTT
CDR3aa: CASSSAVNNEKLFF

j_gene: TRBJ2-7
d_gene: .
v_gene: TRBV5-4
abundance: many
len: 15
CDR3nt: TGTGCCAGCAGCTTCCAACAGCTTAGCTCCTACGAGCAGTACTTC
CDR3aa: CASSFQQLSSYEQYF

j_gene: TRBJ2-5
d_gene: TRBD2
v_gene: TRBV4-3
abundance: many
len: 17
CDR3nt: TGCGCCAGCAGCCAAGGAGCAGGGCGGGGGTATGTAGAGACCCAGTACTTC
CDR3aa: CASSQGAGRGYVETQYF

j_gene: TRBJ2-2
d_gene: TRBD2
v_gene: TRBV6-5
abundance: many
len: 18
CDR3nt: TGTGCCAGCAGTTACCGACTAGCGGGGTTTTCGAACACCGGGGAGCTGTTTTTT
CDR3aa: CASSYRLAGFSNTGELFF

j_gene: TRBJ1-1
d_gene: TRBD1
v_gene: TRBV4-1
abundance: many
len: 17
CDR3nt: TGCGCCAGCAGCCAAGATCTTAGTCAGGGGGTGAACACTGAAGCTTTCTTT
CDR3aa: CASSQDLSQGVNTEAFF

j_gene: TRBJ2-5
d_gene: .
v_gene: TRBV10-1
abundance: many
len: 16
CDR3nt: TGCGCCAGCAGTGAGAATACCCCGGGGAGCCGAGAGACCCAGTACTTC
CDR3aa: CASSENTPGSRETQYF

j_gene: TRBJ1-4
d_gene: .
v_gene: TRBV11-2
abundance: many
len: 13
CDR3nt: TGTGCCAGCAGCCCGGGGGGCTATGAAAAACTGTTTTTT
CDR3aa: CASSPGGYEKLFF

j_gene: TRBJ1-5
d_gene: .
v_gene: TRBV7-3
abundance: .
len: 13
CDR3nt: TGTGCCAGCAGCTTAGAGCCCAGTCAGCCCCAGCATTTT
CDR3aa: CASSLEPSQPQHF

j_gene: TRBJ1-5
d_gene: .
v_gene: TRBV7-8
abundance: many
len: 16
CDR3nt: TGTGCCAGCAGCTTAGCTAGCCCAAATAGCAATCAGCCCCAGCATTTT
CDR3aa: CASSLASPNSNQPQHF

j_gene: TRBJ1-2
d_gene: .
v_gene: TRBV7-8
abundance: many
len: 13
CDR3nt: TGTGCCAGCAGCCCGGGACTTATCTATGGCTACACCTTC
CDR3aa: CASSPGLIYGYTF

j_gene: TRBJ2-3
d_gene: .
v_gene: TRBV19
abundance: many
len: 16
CDR3nt: TGTGCCAGTACTATGACCGGGCGGGGGCCCACAGATACGCAGTATTTT
CDR3aa: CASTMTGRGPTDTQYF

j_gene: TRBJ2-7
d_gene: .
v_gene: TRBV5-6
abundance: few
len: 14
CDR3nt: TGTGCCAGCAGCTCCTACAGTACCTCCTACGAGCAGTACTTC
CDR3aa: CASSSYSTSYEQYF

j_gene: TRBJ1-1
d_gene: .
v_gene: TRBV7-3
abundance: many
len: 14
CDR3nt: TGTGCCAGCAGCTTAAGCAGGGAATCGGGTGAAGCTTTCTTT
CDR3aa: CASSLSRESGEAFF

j_gene: TRBJ1-5
d_gene: .
v_gene: TRBV6-6
abundance: few
len: 12
CDR3nt: TGTGCCAGCAGTTACGGTTCCATACCCCAGCATTTT
CDR3aa: CASSYGSIPQHF

j_gene: TRBJ2-5
d_gene: TRBD2
v_gene: TRBV7-2
abundance: .
len: 15
CDR3nt: TGTGCCAGCAGCCCGAATCGGGGGGGCAGGGAGACCCAGTACTTC
CDR3aa: CASSPNRGGRETQYF

j_gene: TRBJ2-1
d_gene: .
v_gene: TRBV7-3
abundance: many
len: 15
CDR3nt: TGTGCCAGCAGCCCCACGGCCAGCGGTTTCAATGAGCAGTTCTTC
CDR3aa: CASSPTASGFNEQFF

j_gene: TRBJ2-7
d_gene: .
v_gene: TRBV10-3
abundance: few
len: 14
CDR3nt: TGTGCCATCAGTGAGTCGAAGGCTCAGGGTGAGCAGTACTTC
CDR3aa: CAISESKAQGEQYF

j_gene: TRBJ2-5
d_gene: .
v_gene: TRBV12-5
abundance: few
len: 15
CDR3nt: TGTGCTAGTGGTTTGGGACAAGTCTCCTCGGAGACCCAGTACTTC
CDR3aa: CASGLGQVSSETQYF

j_gene: TRBJ1-5
d_gene: .
v_gene: TRBV6-6
abundance: many
len: 16
CDR3nt: TGTGCCAGCACCTATACACGGACAGCCACCGGGCAGCCCCAGCATTTT
CDR3aa: CASTYTRTATGQPQHF

j_gene: TRBJ2-3
d_gene: .
v_gene: TRBV7-6
abundance: many
len: 19
CDR3nt: TGTGCCAGCAGCTCCGACCCCGCGCTACTAGCACCTAGCACAGATACGCAGTATTTT
CDR3aa: CASSSDPALLAPSTDTQYF

j_gene: TRBJ2-7
d_gene: TRBD1
v_gene: TRBV25-1
abundance: many
len: 12
CDR3nt: TGTGCCACACAGGGGAATAAGGACGAGCAGTACTTC
CDR3aa: CATQGNKDEQYF

j_gene: TRBJ2-7
d_gene: .
v_gene: TRBV7-2
abundance: few
len: 16
CDR3nt: TGTGCCAGCAGCTTACGGGGCGGGACACTTACCTACGAGCAGTACTTC
CDR3aa: CASSLRGGTLTYEQYF